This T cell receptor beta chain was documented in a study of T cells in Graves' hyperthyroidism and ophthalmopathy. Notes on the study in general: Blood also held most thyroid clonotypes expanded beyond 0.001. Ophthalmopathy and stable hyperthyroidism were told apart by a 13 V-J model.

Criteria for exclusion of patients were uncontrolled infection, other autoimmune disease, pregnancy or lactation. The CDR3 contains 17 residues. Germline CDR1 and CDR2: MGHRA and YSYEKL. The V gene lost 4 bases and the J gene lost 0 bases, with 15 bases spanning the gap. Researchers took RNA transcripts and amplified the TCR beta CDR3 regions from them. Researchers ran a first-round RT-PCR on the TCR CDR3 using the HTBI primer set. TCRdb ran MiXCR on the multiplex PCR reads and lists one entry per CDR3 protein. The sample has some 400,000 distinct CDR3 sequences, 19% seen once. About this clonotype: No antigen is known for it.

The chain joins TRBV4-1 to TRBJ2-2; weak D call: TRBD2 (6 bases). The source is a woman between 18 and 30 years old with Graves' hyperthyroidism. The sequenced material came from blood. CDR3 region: CASSPWGSGPNTGELFF. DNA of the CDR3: TGCGCCAGCAGCCCCTGGGGTAGCGGACCGAACACCGGGGAGCTGTTTTTT.